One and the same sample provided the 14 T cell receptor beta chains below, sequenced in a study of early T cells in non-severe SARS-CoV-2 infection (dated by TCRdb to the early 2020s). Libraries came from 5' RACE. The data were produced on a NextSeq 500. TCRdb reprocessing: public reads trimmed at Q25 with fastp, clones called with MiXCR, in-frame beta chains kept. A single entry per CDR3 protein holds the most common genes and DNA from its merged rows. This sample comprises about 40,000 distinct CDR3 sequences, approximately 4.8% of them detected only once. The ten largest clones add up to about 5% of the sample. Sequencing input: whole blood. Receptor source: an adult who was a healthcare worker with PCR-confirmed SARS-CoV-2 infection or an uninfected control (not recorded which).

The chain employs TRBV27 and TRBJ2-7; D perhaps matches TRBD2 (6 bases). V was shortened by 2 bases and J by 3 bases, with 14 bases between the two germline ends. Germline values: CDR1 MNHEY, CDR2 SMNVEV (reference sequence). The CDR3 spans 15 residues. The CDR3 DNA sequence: TGTGCCAGCAGTTTAGCCGCTAGCGCCTACTACGAGCAGTACTTC. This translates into CASSLAASAYYEQYF.

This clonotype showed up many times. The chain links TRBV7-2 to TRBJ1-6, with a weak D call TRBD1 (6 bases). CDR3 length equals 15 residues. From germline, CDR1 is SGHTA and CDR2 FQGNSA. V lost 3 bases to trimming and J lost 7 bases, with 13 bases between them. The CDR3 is CASSFTTGLNSPLHF. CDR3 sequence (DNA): TGTGCCAGCAGCTTCACGACAGGCTTAAATTCACCCCTCCACTTT.

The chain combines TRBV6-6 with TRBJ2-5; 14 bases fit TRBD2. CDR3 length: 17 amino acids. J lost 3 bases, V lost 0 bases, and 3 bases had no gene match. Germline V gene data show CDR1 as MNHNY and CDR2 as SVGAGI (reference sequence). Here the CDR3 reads CASSYSTGLAGEETQYF. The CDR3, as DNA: TGTGCCAGCAGTTACTCGACGGGACTAGCGGGAGAAGAGACCCAGTACTTC.

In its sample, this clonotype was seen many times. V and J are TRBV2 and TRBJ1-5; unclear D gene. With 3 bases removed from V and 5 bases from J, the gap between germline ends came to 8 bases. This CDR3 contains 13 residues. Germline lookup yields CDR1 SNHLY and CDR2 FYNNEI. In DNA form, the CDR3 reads TGTGCCAGCAGTGATGGGAGGGATCAGCCCCAGCATTTT. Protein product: CASSDGRDQPQHF.

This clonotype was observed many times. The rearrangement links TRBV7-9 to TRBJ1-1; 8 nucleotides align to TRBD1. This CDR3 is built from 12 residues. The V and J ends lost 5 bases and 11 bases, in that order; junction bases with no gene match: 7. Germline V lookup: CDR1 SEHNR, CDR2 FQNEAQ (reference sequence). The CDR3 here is CASSQGAVGAFF. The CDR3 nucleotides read TGTGCCAGCAGCCAGGGGGCAGTGGGTGCTTTCTTT.

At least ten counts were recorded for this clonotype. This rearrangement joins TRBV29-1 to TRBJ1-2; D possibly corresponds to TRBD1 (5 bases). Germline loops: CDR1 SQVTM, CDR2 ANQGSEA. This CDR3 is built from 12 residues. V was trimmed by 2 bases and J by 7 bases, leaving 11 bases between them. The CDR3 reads CSVENDRSGYTF. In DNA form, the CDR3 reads TGCAGCGTTGAAAACGACAGATCTGGCTACACCTTC.

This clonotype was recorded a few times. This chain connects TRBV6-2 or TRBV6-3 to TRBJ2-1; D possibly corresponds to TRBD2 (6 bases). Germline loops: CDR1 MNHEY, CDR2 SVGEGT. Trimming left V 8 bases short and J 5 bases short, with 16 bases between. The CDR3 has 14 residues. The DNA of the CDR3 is TGTGCCAGCGGAAGGAGGGGCGATGACAATGAGCAGTTCTTC. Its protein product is CASGRRGDDNEQFF.

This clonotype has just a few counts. CDR3 DNA sequence: TGTGCCAGCAGCTTAGGGACAGCCGAGACCCAGTACTTC. Translating gives CASSLGTAETQYF. The chain recombines TRBV7-3 with TRBJ2-5, with 7 bases fitting TRBD1. Per germline, CDR1 SGHTA and CDR2 FQGTGA. Trimming at V came to 2 bases and at J to 5 bases, leaving 2 bases not matched to a gene. This CDR3 is 13 amino acids long.

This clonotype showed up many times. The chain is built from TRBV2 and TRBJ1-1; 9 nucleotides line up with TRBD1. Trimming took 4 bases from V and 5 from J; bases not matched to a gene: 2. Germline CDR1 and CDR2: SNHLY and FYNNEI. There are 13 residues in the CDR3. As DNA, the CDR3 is TGTGCCAGCAGTGGACAGGGGGGGACTGAAGCTTTCTTT. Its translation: CASSGQGGTEAFF.

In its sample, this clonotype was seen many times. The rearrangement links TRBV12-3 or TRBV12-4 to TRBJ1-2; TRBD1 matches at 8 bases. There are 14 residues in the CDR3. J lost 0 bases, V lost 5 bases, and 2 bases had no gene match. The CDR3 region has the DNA TGTGCCAGCAGTAACAGGGGGACTAACTATGGCTACACCTTC. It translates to CASSNRGTNYGYTF.

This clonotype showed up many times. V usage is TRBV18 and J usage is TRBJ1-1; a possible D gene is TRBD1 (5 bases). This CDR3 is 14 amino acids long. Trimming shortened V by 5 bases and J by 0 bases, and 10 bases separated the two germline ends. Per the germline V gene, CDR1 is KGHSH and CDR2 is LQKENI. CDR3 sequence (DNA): TGTGCCAGCTCATCGGGACCGATGAACACTGAAGCTTTCTTT. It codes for CASSSGPMNTEAFF.

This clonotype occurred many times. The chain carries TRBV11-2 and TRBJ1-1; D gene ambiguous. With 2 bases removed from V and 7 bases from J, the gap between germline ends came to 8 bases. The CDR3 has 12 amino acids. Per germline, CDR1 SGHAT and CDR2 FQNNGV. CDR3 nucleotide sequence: TGTGCCAGCAGCTTATTCTCCGTTGAAGCTTTCTTT. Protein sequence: CASSLFSVEAFF.

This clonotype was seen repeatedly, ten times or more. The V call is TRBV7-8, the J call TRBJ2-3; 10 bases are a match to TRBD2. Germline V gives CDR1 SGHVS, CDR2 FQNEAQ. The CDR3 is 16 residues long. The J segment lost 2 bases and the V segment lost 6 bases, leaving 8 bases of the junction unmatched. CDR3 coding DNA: TGTGCCAGCAGTTCTCAGCGGGGGGGTGACACAGATACGCAGTATTTT. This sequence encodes CASSSQRGGDTDTQYF. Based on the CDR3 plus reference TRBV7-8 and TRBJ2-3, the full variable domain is GAGVSQSPRYKVAKRGQDVALRCDPISGHVSLFWYQQALGQGPEFLTYFQNEAQLDKSGLPSDRFFAERPEGSVSTLKIQRTQQEDSAVYLCASSSQRGGDTDTQYFGPGTRLTVL.

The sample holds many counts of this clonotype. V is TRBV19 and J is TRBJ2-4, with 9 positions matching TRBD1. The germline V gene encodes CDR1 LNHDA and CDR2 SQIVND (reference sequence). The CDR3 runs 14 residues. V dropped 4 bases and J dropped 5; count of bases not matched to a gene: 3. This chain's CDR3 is CASSTQGAQNIQYF. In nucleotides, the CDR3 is TGTGCCAGTAGTACACAGGGGGCCCAAAACATTCAGTACTTC.